This T cell receptor beta chain emerged from a study of blood T cells in healthy people across ages. PCR was performed a second time for about 7 to 11 cycles using a sample-barcoded 5' primer and a J-beta primer mix. TCRdb reprocessed the 5' RACE reads via MiXCR and lists one record per CDR3 protein. Among some 860,000 distinct CDR3 sequences, approximately 53% were seen once, and the ten largest hold 20% to 30%. The study, taken as a whole, reports: More naive CD4+ cells and higher diversity were found in long-lived than in aged donors. Older age went with lower TCR beta diversity per million T cells, in a roughly linear way.

This CDR3 contains 13 residues. Per the germline V gene, CDR1 is SGHTA and CDR2 is FQGNSA. Researchers report isolating at least 7 million PBMCs per sample. A few counts support this clonotype. Its antigen is currently unknown. The junction departs from germline at one end; a sequencing error may be responsible. Sequencing was performed on blood. This chain connects TRBV7-2 to TRBJ2-4, with D uncertain. The source of this sequence is a man aged 40-49 years in good health. The CDR3 nucleotides are TGTGCCAGCAGGCCGACGCGGATAGACATGCAGTACTTC. Encoded protein: CASRPTRIDMQYF.